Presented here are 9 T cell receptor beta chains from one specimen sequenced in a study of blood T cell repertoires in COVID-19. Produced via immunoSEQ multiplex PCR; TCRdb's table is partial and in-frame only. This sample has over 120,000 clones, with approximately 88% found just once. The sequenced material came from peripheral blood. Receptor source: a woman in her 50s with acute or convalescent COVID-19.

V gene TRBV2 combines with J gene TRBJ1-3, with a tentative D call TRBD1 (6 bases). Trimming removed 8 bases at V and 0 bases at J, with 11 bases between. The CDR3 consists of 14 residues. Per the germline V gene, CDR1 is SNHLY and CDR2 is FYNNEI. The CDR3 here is CASRTEISGNTIYF. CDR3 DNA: TGTGCCAGCCGGACAGAAATCTCTGGAAACACCATATATTTT.

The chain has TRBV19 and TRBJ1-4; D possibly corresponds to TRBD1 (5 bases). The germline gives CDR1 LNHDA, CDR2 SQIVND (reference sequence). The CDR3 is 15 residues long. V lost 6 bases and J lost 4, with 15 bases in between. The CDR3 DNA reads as TGTGCCAGTAGGCCTTCGGGGGGATATAATGAAAAACTGTTTTTT. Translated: CASRPSGGYNEKLFF.

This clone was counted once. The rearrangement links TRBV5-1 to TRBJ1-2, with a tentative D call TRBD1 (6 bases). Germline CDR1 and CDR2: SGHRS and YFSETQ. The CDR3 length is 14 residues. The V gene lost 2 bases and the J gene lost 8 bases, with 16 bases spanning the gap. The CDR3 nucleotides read TGCGCCAGCAGCTTCCTACAGGGTGTGGAAGGCTACACCTTC. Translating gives CASSFLQGVEGYTF. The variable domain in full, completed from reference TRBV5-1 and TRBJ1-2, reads KAGVTQTPRYLIKTRGQQVTLSCSPISGHRSVSWYQQTPGQGLQFLFEYFSETQRNKGNFPGRFSGRQFSNSRSEMNVSTLELGDSALYLCASSFLQGVEGYTFGSGTRLTVV.

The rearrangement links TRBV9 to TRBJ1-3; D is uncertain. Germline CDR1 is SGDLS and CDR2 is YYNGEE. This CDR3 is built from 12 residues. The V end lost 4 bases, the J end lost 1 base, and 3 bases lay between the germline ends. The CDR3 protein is CASSLSGNTIYF. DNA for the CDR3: TGTGCCAGCAGCCTTTCTGGAAACACCATATATTTT.

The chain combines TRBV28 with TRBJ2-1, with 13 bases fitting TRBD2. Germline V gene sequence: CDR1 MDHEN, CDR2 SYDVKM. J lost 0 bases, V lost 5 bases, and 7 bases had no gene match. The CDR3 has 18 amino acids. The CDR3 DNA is TGTGCCAGCAGTAGGACTAGCGGGGGCCTCAGCTCCTACAATGAGCAGTTCTTC. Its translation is CASSRTSGGLSSYNEQFF.

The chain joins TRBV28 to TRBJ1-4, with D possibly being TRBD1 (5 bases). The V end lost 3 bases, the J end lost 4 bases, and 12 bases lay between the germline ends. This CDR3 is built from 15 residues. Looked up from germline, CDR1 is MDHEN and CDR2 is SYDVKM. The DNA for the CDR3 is TGTGCCAGCAGTTTCCCCCCAGGGATTAATGAAAAACTGTTTTTT. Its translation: CASSFPPGINEKLFF.

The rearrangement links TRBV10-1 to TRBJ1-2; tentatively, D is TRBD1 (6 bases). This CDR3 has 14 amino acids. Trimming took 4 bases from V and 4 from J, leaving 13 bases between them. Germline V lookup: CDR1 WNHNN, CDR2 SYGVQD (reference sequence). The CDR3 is CASSGDISSYGYTF. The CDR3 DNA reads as TGCGCCAGCAGTGGGGACATTTCAAGCTATGGCTACACCTTC.

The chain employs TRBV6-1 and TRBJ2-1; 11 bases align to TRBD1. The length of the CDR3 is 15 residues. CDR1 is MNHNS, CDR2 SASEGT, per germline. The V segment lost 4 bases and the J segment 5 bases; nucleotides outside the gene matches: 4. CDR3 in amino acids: CASSAWTGGDNEQFF. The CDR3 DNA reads TGTGCCAGCAGTGCGTGGACAGGGGGCGACAATGAGCAGTTCTTC.

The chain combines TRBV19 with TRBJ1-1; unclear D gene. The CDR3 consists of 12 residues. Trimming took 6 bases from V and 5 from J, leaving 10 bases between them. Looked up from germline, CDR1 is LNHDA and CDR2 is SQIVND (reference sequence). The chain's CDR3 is CASRDSRTEAFF. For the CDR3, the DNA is TGTGCCAGTAGGGACTCCCGGACTGAAGCTTTCTTT.